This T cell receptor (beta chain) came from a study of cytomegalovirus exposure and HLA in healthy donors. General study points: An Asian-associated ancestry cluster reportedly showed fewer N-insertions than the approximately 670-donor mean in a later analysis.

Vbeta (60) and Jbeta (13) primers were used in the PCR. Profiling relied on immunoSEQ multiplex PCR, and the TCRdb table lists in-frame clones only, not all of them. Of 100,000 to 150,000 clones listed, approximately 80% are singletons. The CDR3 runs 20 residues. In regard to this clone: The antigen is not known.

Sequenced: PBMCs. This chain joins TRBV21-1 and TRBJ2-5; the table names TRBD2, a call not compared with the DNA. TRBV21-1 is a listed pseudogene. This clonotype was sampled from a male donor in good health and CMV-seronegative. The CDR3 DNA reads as TGTGCCAGCAGCACACCGGGACTAGCGGGAGGGTCCCCATCCAGGGAGACCCAGTACTTC. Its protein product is CASSTPGLAGGSPSRETQYF.